The 19 T cell receptor beta chains below all came from one sample that was sequenced in a study of siplizumab effects on memory and regulatory T cells. Data came from immunoSEQ multiplex PCR; TCRdb stores just in-frame clones and leaves some out. The repertoire holds tens of thousands of clones, with roughly 83% as singletons. The sample consisted of memory CD4+ T cells sorted from blood. The origin of the receptors is a human donor in good health.

V and J are TRBV2 and TRBJ1-2, with D perhaps TRBD1 (5 bases). V was pared by 8 bases and J by 6 bases, with 10 bases between. Germline-derived CDR1 and CDR2 are SNHLY and FYNNEI. The CDR3 has 11 residues. The CDR3 DNA is TGTGCCAGCCGGGGGGGGGATGGCTACACCTTC. It translates to CASRGGDGYTF.

The chain employs TRBV18 and TRBJ2-1; D is ambiguous. The CDR3 contains 16 residues. Trimming took off 0 bases at V and 1 base at J, with 10 bases between the two ends. The germline V gene has CDR1 KGHSH and CDR2 LQKENI. CDR3 protein: CASSPPWSFSYNEQFF. CDR3 bases: TGTGCCAGCTCACCACCTTGGAGCTTTTCCTACAATGAGCAGTTCTTC.

This clone was picked up one time. The chain combines TRBV9 with TRBJ2-7; D might be TRBD1 (6 bases). There are 15 residues in the CDR3. From germline, CDR1 is SGDLS and CDR2 YYNGEE. V lost 4 bases, J lost 3 bases, and 17 bases lay in between. CDR3 DNA: TGTGCCAGCAGCCCTCAGGGGACATCCCACTACGAGCAGTACTTC. Translating gives CASSPQGTSHYEQYF.

Remarks on this clone: Other DNA sequences from this sample encode an identical CDR3 as well. The chain is built from TRBV5-1 and TRBJ2-5; maybe TRBD2 (5 bases). V lost 2 bases to trimming and J lost 4 bases, with 9 bases between them. This CDR3 is 13 amino acids long. CDR1 is SGHRS, CDR2 YFSETQ, per germline. The CDR3 nucleotides are TGCGCCAGCAGCTTAGGGAGTGGAGAGACCCAGTACTTC. Translation: CASSLGSGETQYF.

The rearrangement joins TRBV7-2 to TRBJ2-5; 7 bases are shared with TRBD1. Germline CDR1 SGHTA, CDR2 FQGNSA. This CDR3 has 16 amino acids. The V and J ends lost 3 bases and 0 bases, in that order; junction bases with no gene match: 7. In nucleotides, the CDR3 is TGTGCCAGCAGCTTTCCGGGACAGCCGTACCAAGAGACCCAGTACTTC. It translates to CASSFPGQPYQETQYF.

CDR3 protein: CASGGSFNEQFF. CDR3 DNA sequence: TGTGCCAGCGGCGGGAGTTTCAATGAGCAGTTCTTC. The V gene is TRBV28, the J gene TRBJ2-1; 7 nucleotides agree with TRBD2. CDR3 length equals 12 residues. Germline V gives CDR1 MDHEN, CDR2 SYDVKM. The V gene end was trimmed by 8 bases and the J gene end by 6 bases; junction bases not matched to a gene: 4.

The genes are TRBV27 and TRBJ2-3; no clear D gene. V was pared by 4 bases and J by 7 bases, with 21 bases between. Looked up from germline, CDR1 is MNHEY and CDR2 is SMNVEV (reference sequence). CDR3 length: 16 amino acids. The DNA of the CDR3 is TGTGCCAGCAGTTCGAGAGAGCGAGACTTTTCTTATACGCAGTATTTT. Residues: CASSSRERDFSYTQYF.

The V call is TRBV5-1, the J call TRBJ2-7; 8 bases match TRBD1. The CDR3 has 15 residues. Losses at the gene ends were 3 bases for V and 2 bases for J; bases not matched to a gene: 7. Looked up from germline, CDR1 is SGHRS and CDR2 is YFSETQ. The CDR3 coding sequence is TGCGCCAGCAGCTCCCTGGCAGGGGGCCCCTACGAGCAGTACTTC. Residues: CASSSLAGGPYEQYF.

CDR3 in amino acids: CASSPRTGGWFDYEQYF. Written as DNA, the CDR3 is TGTGCCAGCAGCCCCCGGACAGGGGGCTGGTTTGACTACGAGCAGTACTTC. V gene TRBV9 combines with J gene TRBJ2-7; 11 bases fit TRBD1. Unmatched junction bases numbered 12, after V lost 4 bases and J lost 3 bases. This CDR3 region has 17 residues. Germline CDR1 and CDR2: SGDLS and YYNGEE.

The chain is built from TRBV4-1 and TRBJ2-7, with 7 nucleotides matching TRBD2. The length of the CDR3 is 16 residues. CDR1 is MGHRA and CDR2 is YSYEKL in the germline V gene. J gave up 0 bases and V 4 bases, and 9 bases lay outside the gene matches. The CDR3 here is CASSRVLAGRSYEQYF. The DNA of the CDR3 is TGCGCCAGCAGCCGGGTTTTAGCGGGCCGCTCCTACGAGCAGTACTTC.

The chain links TRBV7-7 to TRBJ2-2; D is perhaps TRBD2 (7 bases). Trimming pared 1 base from V and 2 bases from J, leaving 11 bases between. Looked up from germline, CDR1 is SSHAT and CDR2 is FNYEAQ (reference sequence). This CDR3 is built from 16 residues. CDR3 nucleotides: TGTGCCAGCAGCTTAGGTTCGGGGGGCAACACCGGGGAGCTGTTTTTT. This encodes CASSLGSGGNTGELFF.

This chain joins TRBV11-3 and TRBJ2-1, with D tentatively TRBD2 (6 bases). Germline V gene lookup returns CDR1 SGHNT and CDR2 YENEEA. The V end lost 3 bases, the J end lost 3 bases, and 12 bases lay between the germline ends. CDR3 length: 15 residues. As DNA, the CDR3 is TGTGCCAGCAGCTTGCAAGGACTAAACTACAATGAGCAGTTCTTC. It is translated as CASSLQGLNYNEQFF. The variable domain in full, completed from reference TRBV11-3 and TRBJ2-1, reads EAGVVQSPRYKIIEKKQPVAFWCNPISGHNTLYWYLQNLGQGPELLIRYENEEAVDDSQLPKDRFSAERLKGVDSTLKIQPAELGDSAVYLCASSLQGLNYNEQFFGPGTRLTVL.

The rearrangement links TRBV7-8 to TRBJ2-7; 10 bases are shared with TRBD2. CDR3 size: 15 residues. Looked up from germline, CDR1 is SGHVS and CDR2 is FQNEAQ. The V and J ends lost 4 bases and 5 bases, in that order; junction bases with no gene match: 8. CDR3 bases: TGTGCCAGCAGCTCAATTCTAGCGGGGGTACACGAGCAGTACTTC. Its protein is CASSSILAGVHEQYF.

V gene TRBV4-1 combines with J gene TRBJ2-1; 7 bases map to TRBD2. Germline V gene sequence: CDR1 MGHRA, CDR2 YSYEKL. The CDR3 is made up of 13 amino acids. V lost 4 bases and J lost 5; bases outside the gene matches: 2. In nucleotides, the CDR3 is TGCGCCAGCAGCCGCCGGGGGGACAATGAGCAGTTCTTC. This gives the protein CASSRRGDNEQFF.

The gene calls are TRBV6-1 and TRBJ1-4; 10 bases match TRBD1. The CDR3 has 15 amino acids. The germline CDR1 and CDR2 sequences are MNHNS and SASEGT. V was clipped by 5 bases and J by 11 bases; unmatched bases: 11. The chain's CDR3 is CASSPRDRGLEKLFF. The CDR3 nucleotides read TGTGCCAGCAGTCCCCGGGACAGGGGATTGGAGAAACTGTTTTTT.

The chain couples TRBV18 to TRBJ1-5; perhaps TRBD1 as D (5 bases). Trimming pared 5 bases from V and 4 bases from J, leaving 15 bases between. This CDR3 comprises 15 residues. Germline CDR1 KGHSH, CDR2 LQKENI. The CDR3 loop reads CASSATGALNQPQHF. The CDR3 DNA follows: TGTGCCAGCTCAGCTACCGGGGCCTTAAATCAGCCCCAGCATTTT.

The CDR3 nucleotides read TGCGCCAGCAGCTTGGTTGCGGGAATAGATACGCAGTATTTT. Translation: CASSLVAGIDTQYF. The chain employs TRBV5-1 and TRBJ2-3, with D possibly being TRBD2 (6 bases). From germline, CDR1 is SGHRS and CDR2 YFSETQ. This CDR3 contains 14 residues. Trimming shortened V by 0 bases and J by 5 bases, and 10 bases separated the two germline ends.

The V and J genes are TRBV7-8 and TRBJ1-2; no definite D call. The CDR3 is 13 amino acids. Per the germline V gene, CDR1 is SGHVS and CDR2 is FQNEAQ. V was pared by 1 base and J by 3 bases, with 6 bases between. CDR3 bases: TGTGCCAGCAGCTTAGGGCAGGACTATGGCTACACCTTC. It yields the protein CASSLGQDYGYTF.

V and J are TRBV10-3 and TRBJ2-7; 12 bases fit TRBD1. This CDR3 comprises 16 residues. Germline V gene data show CDR1 as ENHRY and CDR2 as SYGVKD. The J segment lost 7 bases and the V segment lost 4 bases, leaving 11 bases of the junction unmatched. This CDR3 reads CAISGNPGQGAREQYF. In DNA, the CDR3 is TGTGCCATCAGTGGGAACCCGGGACAGGGGGCCAGGGAGCAGTACTTC.